The clone carrying this T cell receptor (beta chain) showed up just a few times. Treatment in this sample: oral pan-JAK inhibitor, 5-10 mg twice daily. Reverse transcription of extracted RNA yielded cDNA, which provided the sequencing template. Generated by immunoSEQ multiplex PCR, the TCRdb table keeps only in-frame clones and is missing some. The repertoire holds approximately 200,000 clones, with 60% to 70% as singletons. The data originate from a study of CD8+ T cells in alopecia areata. Study in general: Patients received oral tofacitinib, 5 to 10 mg twice daily, for moderate-to-severe alopecia areata.

Trimming removed 1 base from V and 4 bases from J, with 11 bases in between. This CDR3 has 15 amino acids. The germline V gene encodes CDR1 MDHEN and CDR2 SYDVKM. Sequenced here: CD4+ T cells sorted from blood, sampled at week 4, from a patient treated with tofacitinib. V is TRBV28 and J is TRBJ1-5; no clear D. The TCR was taken from a human donor with alopecia areata. CDR3 DNA sequence: TGTGCCAGCAGTTTATCGGGATTCGGAAATCAGCCCCAGCATTTT. Translating it yields CASSLSGFGNQPQHF.